The source of this TCR beta chain is a study of T cells in Graves' hyperthyroidism and ophthalmopathy (dated by TCRdb to 2018 to 2020). Study-wide context: Peripheral blood samples were taken at the time of initial diagnosis, prior to any treatment. TCR Vbeta CDR3 sequencing of 120 to 150 peripheral blood samples (about 45 ophthalmopathy, over 70 hyperthyroidism and some 17 progressor patients) is reported in the paper. A discovery cohort of about 95 patients, about 43 with Graves' ophthalmopathy and about 58 with stable Graves' hyperthyroidism, was used to find distinguishing TCR V-J signatures. Thyroid tissue and blood T-cell repertoires from roughly six Graves' hyperthyroidism patients were also compared in the study. Following sampling, methimazole starting at 30 mg daily was given to hyperthyroidism patients, and high-dose intravenous methylprednisolone was given to ophthalmopathy patients. For training and testing, the 110 or so patients in the discovery cohort were randomly divided in a 7:3 ratio. Prospective prediction of ophthalmopathy was tested in an independent validation cohort of under 20 hyperthyroidism patients and 17 patients who later progressed to ophthalmopathy. The research as a whole found: No statistical method was used to fix the sample size in advance, and group allocation was not hidden from the investigators. In validation, the model predicted progression to ophthalmopathy with over 65% sensitivity and 72% to 75% specificity, a median of roughly seven months before onset. A 13 V-J signature model separated ophthalmopathy from stable hyperthyroidism, with nearly 90% sensitivity and 81% to 83% specificity in cross-validation and 80%/75% in testing. Blood samples also contained most of the expanded thyroid clonotypes (frequency above 0.001), which suggests that blood repertoires may reflect thyroid immune responses.

Stable Graves' hyperthyroidism was defined as no progression to ophthalmopathy during 18 months of follow-up. The hyperthyroidism patients were between 18 and 65 years old and newly diagnosed, with a disease duration of less than 2 months. Any patient with an uncontrolled infection, another autoimmune disease, pregnancy or lactation was excluded. Diagnoses were established on the basis of clinical symptoms, serum thyroxine and TRAb, thyroid ultrasound, and orbital computed tomography. PBMCs were isolated from 7.5 to 10 ml of fresh peripheral blood by Ficoll-Paque density gradient centrifugation. Total RNA was extracted with Trizol reagent, and quality was checked on an Agilent 2100 Bioanalyzer. The TCR beta CDR3 regions were amplified from RNA transcripts. For the first round of RT-PCR on the TCR CDR3, the HTBI primer set was used together with the Qiagen OneStep RT-PCR kit. Libraries were constructed in a second round of multiplex PCR, after which size selection and purification were performed. The libraries were sequenced on an Illumina HiSeq2000 using paired-end 100 bp reads. As for the original processing: SOAPnuke was used to process the raw data, throwing out any read that contained adapters or uncalled bases, had a mean Phred below 15, or lacked an exact constant-primer or identifier match. COPE v1.2.5 was used to merge high-quality paired reads, and clonotypes were defined as unique nucleotide sequences. MiTCR v1.1 was used to align clonotypes to the IMGT TRBV, TRBD and TRBJ reference segments. The analysis was restricted to V-J combinations with a frequency above 0.0001, which together covered 99.2% of the repertoires. A TCS score was defined as the ratio of F50 (clonal expansion) to E x V (chaos), with BLOSUM62-based TCRdist applied between CDR3 peptides within each V-J. Welch's t-statistics and random forest reduced 514 V-J features to some 14, which were used in a naive Bayes classifier (R e1071). TCRdb trimmed the raw reads at Q25, called clones with MiXCR and kept productive beta chains. CDR3 protein duplicates are merged, each entry listing the most common genes and DNA. Here the V and J calls rest on TCRdb's processing, not on the authors' analysis. Here the sample has 340,000 or so distinct CDR3 sequences; 15% to 20% occur a single time. The top ten constitute 45% to 50% of the sample.

With respect to this clonotype: Its antigen is currently not known. No base qualities exist here, and no much larger clone lies one base off it.

The CDR3 contains 16 residues, cysteine and phenylalanine counted. Just CDR3 DNA is preserved here, 48 bases in frame from base 1. From a lookup of the germline V gene, CDR1 and CDR2 are SGHTA and FQGNSA. After removal of 2 bases from V and 9 bases from J, the junction retains 8 bases not matched to a gene. Sample: blood. This TCR was recovered from a woman between 50 and 59 years old with Graves' hyperthyroidism. Recombination joined TRBV7-2 with TRBJ1-6, and TRBD1 aligns with 9 junction nucleotides. The DNA sequence follows: TGTGCCAGCAGCTTAACAGGGGGCTGGGGAGGTTCACCCCTCCACTTT. This yields the protein CASSLTGGWGGSPLHF.